The 13 T cell receptor beta chains presented below share a single source sample, sequenced in a study of cytomegalovirus exposure and HLA in healthy donors. PCR employed 60 Vbeta and 13 Jbeta primers. Libraries were prepared by immunoSEQ multiplex PCR; TCRdb keeps only in-frame clonotypes and omits some of them. Of over 95,000 clones listed, around 77% are singletons. The material sequenced was PBMCs. Receptor source: a woman aged 25 to 39 in good health and CMV-seropositive.

The V call is TRBV5-6, the J call TRBJ2-7, with 8 bases identical to TRBD2. With 6 bases clipped from V and 6 bases from J, the junction kept 11 bases outside the gene matches. The CDR3 consists of 14 residues. The germline CDR1 and CDR2 sequences are SGHDT and YYEEEE. This chain's CDR3 is CASTLPGRASEQYF. The DNA for the CDR3 is TGTGCCAGCACCCTCCCCGGGAGGGCCTCCGAGCAGTACTTC. Combining the CDR3 with reference TRBV5-6 and TRBJ2-7 gives the whole variable domain DAGVTQSPTHLIKTRGQQVTLRCSPKSGHDTVSWYQQALGQGPQFIFQYYEEEERQRGNFPDRFSGHQFPNYSSELNVNALLLGDSALYLCASTLPGRASEQYFGPGTRLTVT.

The chain combines TRBV6-1 with TRBJ1-2, with 8 bases identical to TRBD1. This CDR3 comprises 13 residues. Germline loops: CDR1 MNHNS, CDR2 SASEGT. The J segment lost 5 bases and the V segment lost 4 bases, leaving 3 bases of the junction unmatched. CDR3 region: CASSGGTGYGYTF. The CDR3 nucleotides are TGTGCCAGCAGTGGAGGGACAGGATATGGCTACACCTTC.

This clone was counted between two and nine times. Here the CDR3 reads CASSYSQAEAFF. CDR3 coding DNA: TGTGCCAGCAGTTACTCGCAGGCTGAAGCTTTCTTT. The chain combines TRBV6-6 with TRBJ1-1; no clear D gene. Germline assignment: CDR1 MNHNY and CDR2 SVGAGI (reference sequence). The length of the CDR3 is 12 residues. Between the trimmed V and J ends, which lost 0 bases and 6 bases, there was a span of 5 bases.

This clone has more than one count but fewer than ten. This chain uses TRBV4-1 with TRBJ1-2; a weak D match, TRBD1 (5 bases). This CDR3 has 15 amino acids. Trimming removed 0 bases from V and 2 bases from J, with 10 bases in between. Looked up from germline, CDR1 is MGHRA and CDR2 is YSYEKL. This CDR3 is CASSQERGSNYGYTF. CDR3 nucleotide sequence: TGCGCCAGCAGCCAAGAAAGGGGCTCCAACTATGGCTACACCTTC.

The rearrangement uses TRBV30 and TRBJ1-1; D remains unclear. The CDR3 covers 16 residues. CDR1 and CDR2 (germline): GTSNPN, SVGIG (reference sequence). Trimming left V 2 bases short and J 0 bases short, with 16 bases between. As DNA, the CDR3 is TGTGCCTGGAGTCGCGGGTCTGCCTCGATGAACACTGAAGCTTTCTTT. This sequence encodes CAWSRGSASMNTEAFF.

This chain links TRBV4-1 with TRBJ2-7, with a tentative D call TRBD2 (6 bases). Germline lookup yields CDR1 MGHRA and CDR2 YSYEKL. The CDR3 is made up of 15 amino acids. V was shortened by 0 bases and J by 3 bases, with 12 bases between the two germline ends. CDR3 coding DNA: TGCGCCAGCAGCCAAGAAGGGGACTCCTTCTACGAGCAGTACTTC. Translated: CASSQEGDSFYEQYF.

V and J are TRBV5-1 and TRBJ2-5; possible D gene TRBD2, 5 bases. The CDR3 runs to 14 residues. V dropped 4 bases and J dropped 5 bases, with 15 bases sitting between them. The V gene's germline CDR1 is SGHRS and CDR2 YFSETQ. CDR3 DNA sequence: TGCGCCAGCAGCCCTAAGCCGGGGTTGGAGACCCAGTACTTC. Its protein product is CASSPKPGLETQYF.

This clone was recorded once. The chain links TRBV30 to TRBJ2-5; 10 positions agree with TRBD2. Trimming cost V 1 base and J 5 bases; bases outside gene matches: 10. The germline V gene has CDR1 GTSNPN and CDR2 SVGIG (reference sequence). This CDR3 spans 16 amino acids. For the CDR3, the DNA is TGTGCCTGGAGTGGCCGTGAGCGGGGGGGCGGGGAGACCCAGTACTTC. Translation: CAWSGRERGGGETQYF.

The chain has TRBV11-2 and TRBJ2-1; 9 bases map to TRBD2. CDR1 SGHAT and CDR2 FQNNGV come from the germline V gene. The length of the CDR3 is 14 residues. V shed 4 bases and J 5 bases; nucleotides not matched to a gene: 3. The CDR3 reads CASSSTSGHNEQFF. As DNA, the CDR3 is TGTGCCAGCAGCTCCACTAGCGGGCACAATGAGCAGTTCTTC.

This chain joins TRBV19 and TRBJ2-7; 10 nucleotides align to TRBD2. The germline gives CDR1 LNHDA, CDR2 SQIVND (reference sequence). CDR3 length: 14 residues. V trimming: 5 bases; J trimming: 2 bases; junction bases outside the gene matches: 3. The CDR3 loop is CASSASGGTYEQYF. CDR3 sequence (DNA): TGTGCCAGTAGTGCTAGCGGGGGCACCTACGAGCAGTACTTC.

The chain is built from TRBV5-1 and TRBJ2-7; possible D gene TRBD1, 6 bases. Germline assignment: CDR1 SGHRS and CDR2 YFSETQ. The CDR3 runs 14 residues. V lost 0 bases and J 2 bases, leaving 9 bases between the germline ends. The CDR3 region has the DNA TGCGCCAGCAGCTTGGACAGGGTTACCTACGAGCAGTACTTC. It encodes CASSLDRVTYEQYF.

This chain uses TRBV9 with TRBJ1-1; D gene uncertain. Germline V gives CDR1 SGDLS, CDR2 YYNGEE. This CDR3 is built from 13 residues. Trimming shortened V by 3 bases and J by 2 bases, and 8 bases separated the two germline ends. The CDR3 DNA reads as TGTGCCAGCAGCGACGGGATTAACACTGAAGCTTTCTTT. It translates to CASSDGINTEAFF.

The rearrangement joins TRBV19 to TRBJ2-3; the D gene is possibly TRBD1 (6 bases). Germline V gives CDR1 LNHDA, CDR2 SQIVND (reference sequence). The CDR3 totals 16 residues. Trimming removed 9 bases at V and 0 bases at J, with 19 bases between. The CDR3 bases are TGTGCCAGCGTTAAACCACGACAGGACAGCACAGATACGCAGTATTTT. It translates to CASVKPRQDSTDTQYF.